Sequencing of this T cell receptor (beta chain) was carried out in a study of OX40 agonist ivuxolimab in advanced cancers. Overall study: Patients received ivuxolimab, an agonistic anti-OX40 (CD134) antibody. Allowance was made for prior anti-PD-1, anti-PD-L1 or anti-CTLA-4 therapy, and around 44% had some. Three individuals attained partial responses, comprising one hepatocellular carcinoma case and two cutaneous melanoma cases.

The CDR3 has 15 residues. Losses at the gene ends were 4 bases for V and 5 bases for J; bases not matched to a gene: 9. The germline V gene has CDR1 SGHRS and CDR2 YFSETQ. Profiled with immunoSEQ multiplex PCR; TCRdb holds only in-frame clones, not every one. This sample carries fewer than 8,500 clones, roughly 71% of them seen once, and the ten largest clones take approximately 48%. Sequences were derived from CD4+ or CD8+ T cells sorted from blood, sampled in a trial of the OX40 agonist ivuxolimab. The chain carries TRBV5-1 and TRBJ1-1; TRBD1 matches at 9 bases. The clonotype comes from an adult with an advanced solid tumor such as melanoma, head and neck, liver or kidney cancer. CDR3 in amino acids: CASSAEGQGGTEAFF. The DNA of the CDR3 is TGCGCCAGCAGCGCCGAGGGACAGGGAGGGACTGAAGCTTTCTTT. The complete variable domain, with remaining parts taken from reference TRBV5-1 and TRBJ1-1, reads KAGVTQTPRYLIKTRGQQVTLSCSPISGHRSVSWYQQTPGQGLQFLFEYFSETQRNKGNFPGRFSGRQFSNSRSEMNVSTLELGDSALYLCASSAEGQGGTEAFFGQGTRLTVV.